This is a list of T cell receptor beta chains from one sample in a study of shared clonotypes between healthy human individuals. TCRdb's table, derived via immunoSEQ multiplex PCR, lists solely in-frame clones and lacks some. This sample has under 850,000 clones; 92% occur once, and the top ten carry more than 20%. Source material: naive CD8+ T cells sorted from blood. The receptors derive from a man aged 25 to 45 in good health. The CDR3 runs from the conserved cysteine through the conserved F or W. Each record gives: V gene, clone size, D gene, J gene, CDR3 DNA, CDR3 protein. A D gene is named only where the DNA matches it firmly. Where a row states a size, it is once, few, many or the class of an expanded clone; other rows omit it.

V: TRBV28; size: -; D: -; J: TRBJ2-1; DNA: TGTGCCAGCAGTCCCCTGGACACAGGTATCTACAATGAGCAGTTCTTC; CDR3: CASSPLDTGIYNEQFF
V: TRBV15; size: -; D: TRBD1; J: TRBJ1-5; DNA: TGTGCCACCAGCAAGGGGACAGGGAGTCGCAATCAGCCCCAGCATTTT; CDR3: CATSKGTGSRNQPQHF
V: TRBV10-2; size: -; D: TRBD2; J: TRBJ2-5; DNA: TGCGCCAGCAGTGTAGCGGGAGGGCCACGAGAGACCCAGTACTTC; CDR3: CASSVAGGPRETQYF
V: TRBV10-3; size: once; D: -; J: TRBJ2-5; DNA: TGTGCCATCAGTGAAGGGCAGAGGGAGACCCAGTACTTC; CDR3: CAISEGQRETQYF
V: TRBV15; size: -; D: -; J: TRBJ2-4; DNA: TGTGCCACCAGGCCCCGCACGGCAGGCCAGCAATACTTC; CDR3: CATRPRTAGQQYF
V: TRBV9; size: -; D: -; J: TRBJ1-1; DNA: TGTGCCAGCAGTATAGGGGATATGAACACTGAAGCTTTCTTT; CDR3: CASSIGDMNTEAFF
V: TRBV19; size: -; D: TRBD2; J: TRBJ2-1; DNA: TGTGCCAGTAGTTCCAAGGGGACTAGCGGGCTGAGCTCCTACAATGAGCAGTTCTTC; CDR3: CASSSKGTSGLSSYNEQFF
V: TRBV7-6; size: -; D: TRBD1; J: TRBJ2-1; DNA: TGTGCCAGCAGCCAGGCCATTGGACAGGGCCCCTGGAATGAGCAGTTCTTC; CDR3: CASSQAIGQGPWNEQFF
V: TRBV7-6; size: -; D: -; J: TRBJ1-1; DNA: TGTGCCAGCAGCTTACGCGGAAAGAACACTGAAGCTTTCTTT; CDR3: CASSLRGKNTEAFF
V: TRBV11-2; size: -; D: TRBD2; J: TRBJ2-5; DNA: TGTGCCACCTCCGGGACTAGCGGGATCGTAGAAGAGACCCAGTACTTC; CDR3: CATSGTSGIVEETQYF
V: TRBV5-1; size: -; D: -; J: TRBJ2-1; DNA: TGCGCCAGCAGCTTTCGGGAGCCCAATGAGCAGTTCTTC; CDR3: CASSFREPNEQFF
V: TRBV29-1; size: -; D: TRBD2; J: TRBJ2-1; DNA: TGCAGCGTTCTTTTCCTAGCGGGAGTTTACAATGAGCAGTTCTTC; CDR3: CSVLFLAGVYNEQFF
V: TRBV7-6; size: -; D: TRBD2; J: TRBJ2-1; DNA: TGTGCCAGCAGCTTAGGGGGACTAGCGGGAGTGGGGAATGAGCAGTTCTTC; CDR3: CASSLGGLAGVGNEQFF
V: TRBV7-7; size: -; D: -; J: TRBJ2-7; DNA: TGTGCCAGCAGCTTAGGGGTAGGAACCTACGAGCAGTACTTC; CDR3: CASSLGVGTYEQYF
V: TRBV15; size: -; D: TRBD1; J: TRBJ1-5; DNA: TGTGCCACCAGCAGACTACAGGGGAGGAGCAATCAGCCCCAGCATTTT; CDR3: CATSRLQGRSNQPQHF
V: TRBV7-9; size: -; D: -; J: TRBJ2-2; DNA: TGTGCCAGCAGCCCAATGGCCGGGGAGCTGTTTTTT; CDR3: CASSPMAGELFF
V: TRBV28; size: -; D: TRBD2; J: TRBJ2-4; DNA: TGTGCCAGCAGTACATCGACGGGACTAGCTATTCAGTACTTC; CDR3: CASSTSTGLAIQYF
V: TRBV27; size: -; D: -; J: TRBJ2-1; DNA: TGTGCCAGCAGTTTATCCAATGAGCAGTTCTTC; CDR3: CASSLSNEQFF
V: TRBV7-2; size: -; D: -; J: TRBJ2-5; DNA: TGTGCCAGCAGGGAGCAAGAGACCCAGTACTTC; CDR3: CASREQETQYF
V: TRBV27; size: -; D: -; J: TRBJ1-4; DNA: TGTGCCAGCAGTTTAATTCGAGAGAACGGGGAAAAACTGTTTTTT; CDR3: CASSLIRENGEKLFF
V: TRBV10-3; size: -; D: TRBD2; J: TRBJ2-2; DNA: TGTGCCATCAGTGCCCGGTTACTAGCGGGCGTTGACACCGGGGAGCTGTTTTTT; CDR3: CAISARLLAGVDTGELFF
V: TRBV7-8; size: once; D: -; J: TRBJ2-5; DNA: TGTGCCAGCAGCTTCGGAGAAGCGGGTACCCAAGAGACCCAGTACTTC; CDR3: CASSFGEAGTQETQYF
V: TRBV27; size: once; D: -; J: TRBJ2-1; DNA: TGTGCCAGCAGTTTAATTGGGGATGAGCAGTTCTTC; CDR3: CASSLIGDEQFF
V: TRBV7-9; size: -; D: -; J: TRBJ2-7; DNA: TGTGCCAGCAGCTTTGAAAGCTTCGAGCAGTACTTC; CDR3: CASSFESFEQYF
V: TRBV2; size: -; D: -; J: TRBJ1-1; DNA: TGTGCCAGCAGTGAAGCAGAGAACACTGAAGCTTTCTTT; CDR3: CASSEAENTEAFF
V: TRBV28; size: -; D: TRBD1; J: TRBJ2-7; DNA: TGTGCCAGCAGTCCATGGGACAGCTCCTACGAGCAGTACTTC; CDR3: CASSPWDSSYEQYF
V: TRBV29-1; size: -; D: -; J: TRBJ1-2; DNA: TGCAGCGTTGAAGATCGGAACTATGGCTACACCTTC; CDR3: CSVEDRNYGYTF
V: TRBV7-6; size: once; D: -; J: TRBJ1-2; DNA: TGTGCCAGCAGCTTAGGTGGAGGGACAAACTATGGCTACACCTTC; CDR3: CASSLGGGTNYGYTF
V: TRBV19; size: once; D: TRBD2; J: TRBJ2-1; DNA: TGTGCCAGTAGTACGGCCTTGTGGGAGGGAGATGAGCAGTTCTTC; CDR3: CASSTALWEGDEQFF